This T cell receptor (beta chain) is from a study of blood T cell repertoires in COVID-19. About the study: The United States, Italy and Spain were the sources of the acute and convalescent COVID-19 samples. The cDNA or gDNA used as material had been derived from T cells, B-cell-depleted T cells, or PBMCs.

In the authors' workflow: It was from reference gene primer amplification that nucleated cell counts were estimated. Libraries were prepared by immunoSEQ multiplex PCR; TCRdb keeps only in-frame clonotypes and omits some of them. D and trimming were read from the DNA, whereas the V and J calls and clone size are those reported in that table. The sample carries under 300,000 clones, more than 80% recorded once. In this sample, this clone turned up once. Trimming left V 0 bases short and J 5 bases short, with 11 bases between. Germline assignment: CDR1 WSHSY and CDR2 SAAADI. CDR3 length equals 15 residues.

The sequenced sample consisted of peripheral blood. This chain uses TRBV10-2 with TRBJ1-5; no firm D call. The receptor's source is a human donor in a cohort sampled during active COVID-19. CDR3 sequence reads: CASSESGRPDQPQHF. In nucleotides, the CDR3 is TGCGCCAGCAGTGAGTCGGGCAGGCCCGATCAGCCCCAGCATTTT.